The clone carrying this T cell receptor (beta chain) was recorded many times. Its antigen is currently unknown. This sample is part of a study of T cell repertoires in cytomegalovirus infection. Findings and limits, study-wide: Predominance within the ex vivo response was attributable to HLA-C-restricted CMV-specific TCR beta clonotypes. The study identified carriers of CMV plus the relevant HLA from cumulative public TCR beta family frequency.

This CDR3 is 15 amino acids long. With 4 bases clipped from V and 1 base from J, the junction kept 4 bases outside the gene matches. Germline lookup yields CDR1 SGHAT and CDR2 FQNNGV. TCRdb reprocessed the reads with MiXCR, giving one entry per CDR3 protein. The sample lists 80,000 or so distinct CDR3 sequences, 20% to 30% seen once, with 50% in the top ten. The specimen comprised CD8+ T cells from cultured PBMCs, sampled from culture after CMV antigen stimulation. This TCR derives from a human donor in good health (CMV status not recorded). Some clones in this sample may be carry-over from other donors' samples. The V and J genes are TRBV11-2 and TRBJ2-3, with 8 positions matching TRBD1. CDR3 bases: TGTGCCAGCAGCTGGGACAGGTCTGGCACAGATACGCAGTATTTT. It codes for CASSWDRSGTDTQYF. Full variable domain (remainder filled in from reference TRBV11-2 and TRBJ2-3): EAGVAQSPRYKIIEKRQSVAFWCNPISGHATLYWYQQILGQGPKLLIQFQNNGVVDDSQLPKDRFSAERLKGVDSTLKIQPAKLEDSAVYLCASSWDRSGTDTQYFGPGTRLTVL.